A selection of T cell receptor beta chains follows, all from one sample in a study of blood T cell repertoires in COVID-19. Some clones are missing from TCRdb's copy, which holds only in-frame ones; the method was immunoSEQ multiplex PCR. The repertoire holds roughly 100,000 clones, with roughly 87% as singletons. The sample taken for sequencing was peripheral blood. The receptors were sampled from a man aged 50-59 years with acute or convalescent COVID-19. CDR3s include the opening cysteine and the closing phenylalanine or tryptophan. Each record gives: V gene, J gene, CDR3 length, clone size, D gene, CDR3 protein, CDR3 DNA. A D gene is named only where the DNA matches it firmly. Expanded clones are given a class, and other clones once, few, many or no size at all.

TRBV10-3	TRBJ2-1	15	-	TRBD1	CAISESMTGVDEQFF	TGTGCCATCAGTGAGTCGATGACAGGGGTCGATGAGCAGTTCTTC
TRBV7-9	TRBJ2-5	14	-	TRBD1	CASSPGTGDETQYF	TGTGCCAGCAGTCCCGGGACAGGGGACGAGACCCAGTACTTC
TRBV12-3/TRBV12-4	TRBJ2-5	13	-	-	CASSTSSDGTQYF	TGTGCCAGCAGTACTAGCTCCGATGGGACCCAGTACTTC
TRBV28	TRBJ2-7	13	-	-	CASSPDTDYEQYF	TGTGCCAGCAGTCCGGATACAGACTACGAGCAGTACTTC
TRBV5-8	TRBJ1-2	14	-	TRBD1	CASSHWDRNYGYTF	TGTGCCAGCAGTCATTGGGACAGAAACTATGGCTACACCTTC
TRBV13	TRBJ2-3	15	few	TRBD1	CASSTWTGGTDTQYF	TGTGCCAGCAGCACGTGGACAGGAGGCACAGATACGCAGTATTTT
TRBV9	TRBJ2-2	16	-	TRBD1	CASSTRQGAQTGELFF	TGTGCCAGCAGCACGCGACAGGGGGCGCAAACCGGGGAGCTGTTTTTT
TRBV7-9	TRBJ1-2	13	-	TRBD1	CASSFGQGDGYTF	TGTGCCAGCAGCTTCGGACAGGGTGATGGCTACACCTTC
TRBV19	TRBJ1-1	15	-	TRBD1	CASSIRDSPNTEAFF	TGTGCCAGTAGTATAAGGGACAGCCCGAACACTGAAGCTTTCTTT
TRBV2	TRBJ1-1	16	-	-	CASSRDTGYMNTEAFF	TGTGCCAGCAGTAGAGATACAGGGTATATGAACACTGAAGCTTTCTTT
TRBV11-3	TRBJ1-5	13	-	-	CASSRGSNQPQHF	TGTGCCAGCAGCAGGGGGAGCAATCAGCCCCAGCATTTT
TRBV7-6	TRBJ2-3	15	once	TRBD2	CASSRASGSTDTQYF	TGTGCCAGCAGCCGGGCTAGCGGTAGCACAGATACGCAGTATTTT
TRBV29-1	TRBJ1-1	13	-	TRBD1	CSVAGGMNTEAFF	TGCAGCGTAGCAGGGGGGATGAACACTGAAGCTTTCTTT
TRBV7-9	TRBJ1-6	13	-	-	CASSLGYSSPLHF	TGTGCCAGCAGCTTAGGTTATAGTTCACCCCTCCACTTT
TRBV28	TRBJ2-7	13	few	-	CASAFPQAYEQYF	TGTGCCAGCGCCTTCCCGCAGGCCTACGAGCAGTACTTC
TRBV5-4	TRBJ2-2	17	medium-sized	TRBD2	CASRAGLAGGNTGELFF	TGTGCCAGCAGAGCAGGACTAGCGGGAGGTAATACCGGGGAGCTGTTTTTT
TRBV3-1/TRBV3-2	TRBJ2-3	16	-	TRBD2	CASRRLAGRGTDTQYF	TGTGCCAGCAGACGACTAGCGGGGAGGGGGACAGATACGCAGTATTTT
TRBV19	TRBJ2-1	15	once	-	CASSISASSYNEQFF	TGTGCCAGTAGTATTTCGGCTAGCTCCTACAATGAGCAGTTCTTC
TRBV5-1	TRBJ1-4	14	once	TRBD1	CASSLGQGGEKLFF	TGCGCCAGCAGCCTCGGACAGGGAGGAGAAAAACTGTTTTTT
TRBV5-1	TRBJ1-1	15	-	-	CASSLAPGMNTEAFF	TGCGCCAGCAGCTTGGCACCGGGTATGAACACTGAAGCTTTCTTT
TRBV6-1	TRBJ1-1	14	-	-	CASSEAWANTEAFF	TGTGCCAGCAGTGAAGCGTGGGCGAACACTGAAGCTTTCTTT
TRBV11-3	TRBJ2-5	11	-	-	CASSFRGTQYF	TGTGCCAGCAGCTTTCGGGGGACCCAGTACTTC
TRBV6-5	TRBJ2-7	15	-	TRBD1	CASSPYRGSSYEQYF	TGTGCCAGCAGTCCTTACAGGGGGAGTTCGTACGAGCAGTACTTC
TRBV18	TRBJ1-2	16	once	-	CASSPLEVTTSYGYTF	TGTGCCAGCTCACCATTGGAGGTCACTACCTCCTATGGCTACACCTTC
TRBV5-1	TRBJ2-1	12	-	-	CASMISSDEQFF	TGCGCCAGCATGATATCGAGCGATGAGCAGTTCTTC
TRBV5-1	TRBJ1-1	17	-	-	CASSLWQWAPENTEAFF	TGCGCCAGCAGCTTATGGCAGTGGGCCCCTGAGAACACTGAAGCTTTCTTT
TRBV5-5	TRBJ2-3	15	-	-	CASSLWTVSTDTQYF	TGTGCCAGCAGCTTGTGGACAGTTAGCACAGATACGCAGTATTTT
TRBV4-1	TRBJ1-4	14	-	-	CASSQGGYNEKLFF	TGCGCCAGCAGCCAAGGAGGGTATAATGAAAAACTGTTTTTT
TRBV7-9	TRBJ1-6	15	-	TRBD1	CASSFTGGGNSPLHF	TGTGCCAGCAGTTTTACAGGGGGCGGTAATTCACCCCTCCACTTT
TRBV2	TRBJ2-2	14	-	TRBD1	CAVPRDRPTGELFF	TGTGCCGTCCCCCGGGACAGGCCCACCGGGGAGCTGTTTTTT
TRBV5-6	TRBJ2-3	18	-	TRBD2	CASRRTSGKVGFTDTQYF	TGTGCCAGCAGGCGGACTAGCGGGAAAGTCGGGTTCACAGATACGCAGTATTTT
TRBV11-2	TRBJ1-6	16	once	-	CASSSDYGSYNSPLHF	TGTGCCAGCAGCTCCGACTACGGTTCCTATAATTCACCCCTCCACTTT
TRBV6-5	TRBJ1-2	16	-	TRBD1	CASSYAYRDRGNGYTF	TGTGCCAGCAGTTACGCCTACAGGGACAGGGGAAATGGCTACACCTTC
TRBV30	TRBJ2-3	15	-	-	CAWSRVSGGTDTQYF	TGTGCCTGGAGTAGAGTCTCCGGGGGCACAGATACGCAGTATTTT
TRBV2	TRBJ2-7	16	-	-	CASTQQAGLRSYEQYF	TGTGCCAGCACGCAACAGGCAGGCTTGAGGTCCTACGAGCAGTACTTC
TRBV7-3	TRBJ1-2	15	-	TRBD1	CASSPGTGTGAGYTF	TGTGCCAGCAGCCCAGGGACCGGGACAGGGGCTGGCTACACCTTC
TRBV5-1	TRBJ1-5	14	-	-	CASSLGEGGQPQHF	TGCGCCAGCAGCTTGGGGGAGGGCGGTCAGCCCCAGCATTTT
TRBV6-5	TRBJ2-7	14	-	TRBD1	CASGQPGQTYEQYF	TGTGCCAGCGGCCAGCCGGGACAGACCTACGAGCAGTACTTC
TRBV19	TRBJ2-3	13	-	-	CASSIDGSDTQYF	TGTGCCAGTAGTATAGATGGCTCGGATACGCAGTATTTT
TRBV30	TRBJ1-2	12	-	TRBD1	CAWSPQGAGYTF	TGTGCCTGGAGCCCACAGGGGGCTGGCTACACCTTC
TRBV19	TRBJ2-1	15	once	TRBD1	CASSEDRGNYNEQFF	TGTGCCAGTAGTGAGGACAGGGGAAATTACAATGAGCAGTTCTTC
TRBV1	TRBJ2-1	13	-	-	CTSSPSDYNEQFF	TGCACCAGCAGCCCTTCAGACTACAATGAGCAGTTCTTC
TRBV28	TRBJ2-1	16	-	TRBD2	CASSYLGGGPGNEQFF	TGTGCCAGCAGTTATCTCGGGGGAGGGCCTGGTAATGAGCAGTTCTTC
TRBV3-1/TRBV3-2	TRBJ2-1	17	-	-	CASSRRQGGTINNEQFF	TGTGCCAGCAGCCGCCGACAAGGAGGGACGATTAACAATGAGCAGTTCTTC
TRBV24-1	TRBJ1-1	15	-	TRBD1	CATSDSGQGIGKAFF	TGTGCCACCAGTGATTCAGGACAGGGAATCGGGAAAGCTTTCTTT
TRBV5-6	TRBJ2-5	16	-	-	CASSFSGTNFQETQYF	TGTGCCAGCAGCTTTTCCGGGACAAACTTCCAAGAGACCCAGTACTTC
TRBV2	TRBJ2-3	15	-	TRBD1	CASSRDRGPTDTQYF	TGTGCCAGCAGCAGGGACAGGGGGCCCACAGATACGCAGTATTTT
TRBV6-2/TRBV6-3	TRBJ1-5	15	-	TRBD1	CASSPFSGGGQPQHF	TGTGCCAGCAGCCCATTCTCAGGGGGCGGACAGCCCCAGCATTTT
TRBV3-1/TRBV3-2	TRBJ1-6	16	-	-	CASSPWESGGNSPLHF	TGTGCCAGCAGCCCGTGGGAATCGGGAGGTAATTCACCCCTCCACTTT
TRBV7-2	TRBJ1-5	12	-	-	CASSPQFQPQHF	TGTGCCAGCAGCCCCCAATTCCAGCCCCAGCATTTT
TRBV7-9	TRBJ1-5	12	-	-	CASSSGIQPQHF	TGTGCCAGCAGCTCGGGGATTCAGCCCCAGCATTTT
TRBV10-3	TRBJ1-4	14	many	TRBD1	CAISESGQDEKLFF	TGTGCCATCAGTGAGTCGGGACAGGATGAAAAACTGTTTTTT
TRBV7-6	TRBJ1-5	17	-	-	CASSLLTRGGSNQPQHF	TGTGCCAGCAGCTTACTTACCAGGGGCGGCAGCAATCAGCCCCAGCATTTT